This T cell receptor beta chain comes out of a study of T cell repertoires in ileal Crohn's disease. Study at large: All patients had surgery for stricturing (about 60%) or penetrating (about 40%) disease. Biopsies of inflamed ileum from the surgical specimen form M0 samples.

This CDR3 is built from 17 residues. J lost 0 bases, V lost 4 bases, and 8 bases had no gene match. Germline CDR1 and CDR2: MGHRA and YSYEKL. Sequenced by immunoSEQ multiplex PCR; TCRdb stores in-frame clones only, minus some. The sample has under 13,000 clones; around 87% are singletons. Study results and caveats: Every patient over 26.8% clonality showed endoscopic recurrence. High-frequency clones were more common in sorted CD8 than CD4 cells.

Time point denoted: inflamed ileum from the surgical specimen. Remarks on this clone: Its target is not known.

J is TRBJ1-4 and V is TRBV4-1, with 7 bases identical to TRBD1. The sequencing input was ileal tissue. This clonotype originated in an adult with Crohn's disease. CDR3 residues: CASSRRGGQATNEKLFF. Written as DNA, the CDR3 is TGCGCCAGCAGCCGTAGGGGAGGACAGGCAACTAATGAAAAACTGTTTTTT.